The source of this TCR beta chain is a study of blood T cell repertoires in COVID-19. Study-wide context: Donors in the United States, Italy and Spain gave samples during acute or convalescent COVID-19.

The CDR3 is 13 residues long. V was shortened by 2 bases and J by 8 bases, with 15 bases between the two germline ends. Germline lookup yields CDR1 GTSNPN and CDR2 SVGIG (reference sequence). The repertoire was sequenced with immunoSEQ multiplex PCR; TCRdb's copy has only in-frame clones and lacks some. The sample carries approximately 300,000 clones, 70% to 90% recorded once. This TCR was sampled from a woman in her 30s who had recovered from COVID-19. Sequenced sample: PBMCs or T cells enriched from blood (not recorded which). The chain is built from TRBV30 and TRBJ1-2; D remains ambiguous. The CDR3 DNA sequence: TGTGCCTGGAGTTCCGGGATCTCTGCGGGCTACACCTTC. The encoded protein is CAWSSGISAGYTF. The whole variable domain, remainder taken from reference TRBV30 and TRBJ1-2, is SQTIHQWPATLVQPVGSPLSLECTVEGTSNPNLYWYRQAAGRGLQLLFYSVGIGQISSEVPQNLSASRPQDRQFILSSKKLLLSDSGFYLCAWSSGISAGYTFGSGTRLTVV.